This T cell receptor (beta chain) was captured by sequencing in a study of technical replicates of blood from a few donors. TCRdb's copy holds only in-frame clones and misses some; the assay was immunoSEQ multiplex PCR. The sample carries about 81,000 clones, approximately 94% recorded once. The ends lost 5 bases at V and 1 base at J; junction bases unmatched: 8. CDR1 and CDR2 (germline): SEHNR, FQNEAQ (reference sequence). This CDR3 is built from 16 residues. The source of this sequence is a human donor in good health. The source material was T cells isolated from PBMCs. The genes are TRBV7-9 and TRBJ1-3; 7 bases are a match to TRBD1. Here the CDR3 DNA reads TGTGCCAGCAGCCCGAATGACAGGGCATCTGGAAACACCATATATTTT. It codes for CASSPNDRASGNTIYF.